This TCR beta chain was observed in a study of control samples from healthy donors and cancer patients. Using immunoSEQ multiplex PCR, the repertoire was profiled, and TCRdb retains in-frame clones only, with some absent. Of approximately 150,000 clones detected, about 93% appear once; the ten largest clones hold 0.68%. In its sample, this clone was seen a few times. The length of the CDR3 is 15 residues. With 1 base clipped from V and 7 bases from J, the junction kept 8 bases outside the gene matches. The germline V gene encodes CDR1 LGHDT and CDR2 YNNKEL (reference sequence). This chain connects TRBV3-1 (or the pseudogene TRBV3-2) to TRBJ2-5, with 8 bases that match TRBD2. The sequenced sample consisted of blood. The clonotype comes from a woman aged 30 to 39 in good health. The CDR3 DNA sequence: TGTGCCAGCAGCCAAGGTCGAGGGAGCGGGGGGACCCAGTACTTC. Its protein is CASSQGRGSGGTQYF.